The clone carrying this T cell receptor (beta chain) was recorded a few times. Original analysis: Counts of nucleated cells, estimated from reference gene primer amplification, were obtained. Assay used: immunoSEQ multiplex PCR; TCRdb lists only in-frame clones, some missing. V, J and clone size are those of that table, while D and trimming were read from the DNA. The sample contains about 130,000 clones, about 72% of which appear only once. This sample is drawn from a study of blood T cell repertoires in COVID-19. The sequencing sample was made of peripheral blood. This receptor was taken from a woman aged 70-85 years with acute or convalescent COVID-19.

The CDR3 nucleotides are TGTGCCAGCAGCGTAGGGGCAGGGAGGTATGGCTACACCTTC. Its protein product is CASSVGAGRYGYTF. The genes are TRBV9 and TRBJ1-2; tentative D call: TRBD1 (5 bases). CDR1 SGDLS and CDR2 YYNGEE come from the germline V gene. The CDR3 is 14 amino acids. V was clipped by 0 bases and J by 5 bases, with 11 bases between them.